This T cell receptor beta chain was captured in a study of T cell repertoires in cytomegalovirus infection. Study conclusions and caveats: What dominated the ex vivo response were HLA-C-restricted CMV-specific TCR beta clonotypes.

The CDR3 consists of 14 residues. CDR1 and CDR2 (germline): SGHTA, FQGNSA. V was shortened by 4 bases and J by 0 bases, with 9 bases between the two germline ends. Points on this clonotype: Its target is unknown.

TCRdb passed the reads through MiXCR, listing each CDR3 protein once. This sample has about 740,000 distinct CDR3 sequences, with roughly 35% found just once. The V and J genes are TRBV7-2 and TRBJ1-2; D ambiguous. Sequencing was done on a sample of PBMCs. This receptor was taken from a human donor in good health (CMV status not recorded). Some clones in this sample may be carry-over from other donors' samples. The CDR3 is CASSSSVTNYGYTF. The DNA for the CDR3 is TGTGCCAGCAGCTCCAGTGTCACTAACTATGGCTACACCTTC.